The clone carrying this TCR beta chain has ten or more counts. Its antigen is unidentified. The source material, RNA transcripts, was used to amplify TCR beta CDR3 regions. The primer set for the first-round RT-PCR of the TCR CDR3 was HTBI. TCRdb ran MiXCR on the multiplex PCR reads and lists one entry per CDR3 protein. The top ten hold 15% to 20% of the sample, which has around 520,000 distinct CDR3 sequences, approximately 15% seen once. From germline, CDR1 is SNHLY and CDR2 FYNNEI. This CDR3 is built from 18 residues. The J segment lost 1 base and the V segment lost 6 bases, leaving 10 bases of the junction unmatched. These data belong to a study of T cells in Graves' hyperthyroidism and ophthalmopathy. Background on the study: At initial diagnosis, before any treatment had begun, peripheral blood was obtained.

The diagnostic basis comprised clinical symptoms, serum thyroxine and TRAb, thyroid ultrasound and orbital computed tomography. General observations from the study: The blood repertoire included most of the expanded thyroid clonotypes above 0.001.

The J gene is TRBJ2-3, the V gene TRBV2; 13 bases map to TRBD2. The receptor's source is a woman between 18 and 30 years old with Graves' hyperthyroidism. The sample consisted of blood. CDR3 DNA sequence: TGTGCCAGCAGGACTAGCGGGAGGAGGGCCGACGGCACAGATACGCAGTATTTT. This encodes CASRTSGRRADGTDTQYF.